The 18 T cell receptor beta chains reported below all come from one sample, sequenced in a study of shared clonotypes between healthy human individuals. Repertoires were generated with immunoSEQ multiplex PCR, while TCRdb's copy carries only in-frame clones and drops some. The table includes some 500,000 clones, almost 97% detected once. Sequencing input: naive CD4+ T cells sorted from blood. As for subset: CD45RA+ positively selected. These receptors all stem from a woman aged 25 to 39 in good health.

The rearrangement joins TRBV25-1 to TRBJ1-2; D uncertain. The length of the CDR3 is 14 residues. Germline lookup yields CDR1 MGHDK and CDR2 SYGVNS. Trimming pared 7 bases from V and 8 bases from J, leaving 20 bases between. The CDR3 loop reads CASTDSYTGSGYTF. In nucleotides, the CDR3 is TGTGCCAGCACCGATTCCTACACGGGGTCGGGCTACACCTTC.

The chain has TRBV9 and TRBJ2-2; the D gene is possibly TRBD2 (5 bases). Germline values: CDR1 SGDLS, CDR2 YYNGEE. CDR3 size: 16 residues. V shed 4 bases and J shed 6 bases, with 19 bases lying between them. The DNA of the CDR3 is TGTGCCAGCAGCTCCCCTTTAGCCACGAGGGCCGGGGAGCTGTTTTTT. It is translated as CASSSPLATRAGELFF.

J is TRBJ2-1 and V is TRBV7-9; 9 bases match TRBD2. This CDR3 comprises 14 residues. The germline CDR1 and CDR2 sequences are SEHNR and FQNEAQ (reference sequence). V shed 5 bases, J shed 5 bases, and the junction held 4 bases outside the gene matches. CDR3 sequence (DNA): TGTGCCAGCAGCCCCCGACTAGCGGACAATGAGCAGTTCTTC. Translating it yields CASSPRLADNEQFF. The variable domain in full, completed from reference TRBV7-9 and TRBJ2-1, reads DTGVSQNPRHKITKRGQNVTFRCDPISEHNRLYWYRQTLGQGPEFLTYFQNEAQLEKSRLLSDRFSAERPKGSFSTLEIQRTEQGDSAMYLCASSPRLADNEQFFGPGTRLTVL.

CDR3 protein: CASRDTSATEAFF. The CDR3 nucleotides are TGTGCCAGTAGGGACACTTCGGCCACTGAAGCTTTCTTT. V gene TRBV19 combines with J gene TRBJ1-1; maybe TRBD1 (5 bases). The CDR3 contains 13 residues. V was shortened by 6 bases and J by 4 bases, with 12 bases between the two germline ends. Germline CDR1 LNHDA, CDR2 SQIVND (reference sequence).

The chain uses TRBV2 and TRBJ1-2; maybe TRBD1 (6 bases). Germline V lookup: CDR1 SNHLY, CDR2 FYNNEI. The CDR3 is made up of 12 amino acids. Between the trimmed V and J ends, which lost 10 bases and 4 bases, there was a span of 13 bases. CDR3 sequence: CATQGTGYGYTF. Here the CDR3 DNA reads TGTGCCACACAGGGTACGGGCTATGGCTACACCTTC. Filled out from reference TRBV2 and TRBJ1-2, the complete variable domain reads EPEVTQTPSHQVTQMGQEVILRCVPISNHLYFYWYRQILGQKVEFLVSFYNNEISEKSEIFDDQFSVERPDGSNFTLKIRSTKLEDSAMYFCATQGTGYGYTFGSGTRLTVV.

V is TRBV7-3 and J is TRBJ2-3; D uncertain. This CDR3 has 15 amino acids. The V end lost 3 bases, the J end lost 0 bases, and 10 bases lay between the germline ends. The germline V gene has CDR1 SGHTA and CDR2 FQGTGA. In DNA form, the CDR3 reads TGTGCCAGCAGCTTTGACCCTAGAAGCACAGATACGCAGTATTTT. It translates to CASSFDPRSTDTQYF.

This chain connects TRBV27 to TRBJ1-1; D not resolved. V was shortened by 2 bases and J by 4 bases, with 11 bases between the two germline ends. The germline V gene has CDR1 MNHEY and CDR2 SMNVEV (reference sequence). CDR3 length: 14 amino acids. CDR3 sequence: CASSLAGGGTEAFF. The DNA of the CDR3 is TGTGCCAGCAGTTTAGCCGGCGGTGGCACTGAAGCTTTCTTT.

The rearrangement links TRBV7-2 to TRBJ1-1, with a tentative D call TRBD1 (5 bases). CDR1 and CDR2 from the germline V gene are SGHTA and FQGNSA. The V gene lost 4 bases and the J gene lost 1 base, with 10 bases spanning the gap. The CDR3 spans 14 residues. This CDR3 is CASSWRQQNTEAFF. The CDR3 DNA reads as TGTGCCAGCAGCTGGCGACAGCAGAACACTGAAGCTTTCTTT.

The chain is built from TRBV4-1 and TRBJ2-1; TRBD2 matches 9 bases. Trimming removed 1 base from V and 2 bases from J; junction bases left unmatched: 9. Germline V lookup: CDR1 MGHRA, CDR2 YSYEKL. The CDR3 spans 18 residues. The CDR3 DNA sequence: TGCGCCAGCAGCCAAGGCCTTAGCGGGAGTGGACCCTACAATGAGCAGTTCTTC. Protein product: CASSQGLSGSGPYNEQFF.

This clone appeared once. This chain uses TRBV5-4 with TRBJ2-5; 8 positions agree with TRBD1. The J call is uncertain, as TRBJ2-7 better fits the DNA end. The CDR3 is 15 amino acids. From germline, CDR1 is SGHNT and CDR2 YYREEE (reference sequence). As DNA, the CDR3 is TGTGCCAGCAGTCAAGGACAGGGATCGTTCTACGAGCAGTACTTC. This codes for CASSQGQGSFYEQYF.

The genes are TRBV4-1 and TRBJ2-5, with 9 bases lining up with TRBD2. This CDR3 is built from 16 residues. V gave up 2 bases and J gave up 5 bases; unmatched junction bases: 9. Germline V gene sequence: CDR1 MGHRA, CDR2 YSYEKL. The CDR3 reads CASSQQQAGGRETQYF. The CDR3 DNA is TGCGCCAGCAGCCAACAGCAAGCGGGAGGTAGGGAGACCCAGTACTTC.

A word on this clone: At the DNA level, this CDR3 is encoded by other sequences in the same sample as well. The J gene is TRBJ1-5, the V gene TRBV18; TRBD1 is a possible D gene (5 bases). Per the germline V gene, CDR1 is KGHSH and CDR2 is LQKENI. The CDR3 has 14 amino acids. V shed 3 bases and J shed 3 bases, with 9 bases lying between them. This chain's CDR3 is CASSPGGSNQPQHF. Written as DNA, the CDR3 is TGTGCCAGCTCACCTGGGGGGTCCAATCAGCCCCAGCATTTT.

The CDR3 protein is CSVLGLAGGGDNEQFF. The CDR3 region has the DNA TGCAGCGTTCTTGGACTAGCGGGAGGGGGGGACAATGAGCAGTTCTTC. This chain links TRBV29-1 with TRBJ2-1; 15 bases agree with TRBD2. The germline gives CDR1 SQVTM, CDR2 ANQGSEA. Trimming removed 5 bases from V and 5 bases from J; junction bases left unmatched: 7. The CDR3 is made up of 16 amino acids.

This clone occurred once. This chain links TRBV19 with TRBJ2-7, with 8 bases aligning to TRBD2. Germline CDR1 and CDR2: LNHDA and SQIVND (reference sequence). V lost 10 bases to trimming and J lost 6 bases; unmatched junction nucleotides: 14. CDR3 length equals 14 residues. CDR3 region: CATQRGRVPSEQYF. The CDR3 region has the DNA TGTGCCACTCAGCGGGGGAGGGTCCCATCCGAGCAGTACTTC.

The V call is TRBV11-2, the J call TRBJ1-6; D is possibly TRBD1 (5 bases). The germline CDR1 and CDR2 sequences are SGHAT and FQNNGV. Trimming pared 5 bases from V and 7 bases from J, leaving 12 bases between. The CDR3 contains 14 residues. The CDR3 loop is CASSQGRGNSPLHF. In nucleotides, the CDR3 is TGTGCCAGCAGCCAGGGACGGGGGAATTCACCCCTCCACTTT.

The CDR3 protein is CATSRDRAGDGYTF. CDR3 nucleotides: TGTGCCACCAGCAGAGATCGGGCAGGGGATGGCTACACCTTC. The chain has TRBV15 and TRBJ1-2; D perhaps matches TRBD1 (6 bases). The CDR3 sequence is 14 residues long. V shed 0 bases and J shed 6 bases, with 11 bases lying between them. CDR1 LNHNV and CDR2 YYDKDF come from the germline V gene (reference sequence). Supplemented by reference TRBV15 and TRBJ1-2, the full variable domain reads DAMVIQNPRYQVTQFGKPVTLSCSQTLNHNVMYWYQQKSSQAPKLLFHYYDKDFNNEADTPDNFQSRRPNTSFCFLDIRSPGLGDTAMYLCATSRDRAGDGYTFGSGTRLTVV.

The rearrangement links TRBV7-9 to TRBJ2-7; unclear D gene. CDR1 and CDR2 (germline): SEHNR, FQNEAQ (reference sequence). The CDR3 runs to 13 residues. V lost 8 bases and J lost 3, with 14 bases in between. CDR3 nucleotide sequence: TGTGCCAGCCGCCGGCCCCCGGACTACGAGCAGTACTTC. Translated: CASRRPPDYEQYF.

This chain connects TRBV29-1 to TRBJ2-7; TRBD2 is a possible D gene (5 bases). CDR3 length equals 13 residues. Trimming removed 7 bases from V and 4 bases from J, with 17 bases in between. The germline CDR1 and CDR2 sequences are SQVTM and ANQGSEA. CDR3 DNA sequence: TGCAGCGCCCTCTCCAGCGGAGCTTACGAGCAGTACTTC. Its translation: CSALSSGAYEQYF.